This T cell receptor beta chain was documented in a study of blood T cell repertoires in COVID-19. Study-wide background: Both acute and convalescent COVID-19 samples were obtained from the United States, Italy and Spain.

The length of the CDR3 is 17 residues. Per the germline V gene, CDR1 is LNHDA and CDR2 is SQIVND (reference sequence). Trimming cost V 6 bases and J 0 bases; bases outside gene matches: 13. Assay: immunoSEQ multiplex PCR; the TCRdb copy retains only in-frame clones and omits some. The repertoire has over 40,000 clones, approximately 83% of them found once; the top ten carry 2.6%. The TCR originated in a woman in her sixties with acute or convalescent COVID-19. The rearrangement joins TRBV19 to TRBJ1-1; 7 bases are shared with TRBD1. The sample was peripheral blood. The DNA of the CDR3 is TGTGCCAGTAGCGATGGGTTCCCGGGACAGATGAACACTGAAGCTTTCTTT. Translation gives CASSDGFPGQMNTEAFF.